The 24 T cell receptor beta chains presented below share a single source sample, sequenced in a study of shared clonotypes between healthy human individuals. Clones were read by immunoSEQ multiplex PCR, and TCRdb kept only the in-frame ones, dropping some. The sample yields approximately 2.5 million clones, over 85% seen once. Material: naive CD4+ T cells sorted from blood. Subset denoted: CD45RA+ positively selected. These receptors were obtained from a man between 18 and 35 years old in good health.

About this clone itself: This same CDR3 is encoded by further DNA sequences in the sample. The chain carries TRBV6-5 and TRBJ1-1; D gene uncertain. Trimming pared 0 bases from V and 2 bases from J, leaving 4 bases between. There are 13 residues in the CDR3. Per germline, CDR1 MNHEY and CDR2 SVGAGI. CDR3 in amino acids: CASSYSRNTEAFF. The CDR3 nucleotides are TGTGCCAGCAGTTACTCCCGAAACACTGAAGCTTTCTTT.

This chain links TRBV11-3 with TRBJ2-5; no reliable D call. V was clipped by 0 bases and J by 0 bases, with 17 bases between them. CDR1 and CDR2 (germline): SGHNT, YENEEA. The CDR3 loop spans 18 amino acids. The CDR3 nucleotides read TGTGCCAGCAGCTTAGATCGATCTCCACGGACGTACCAAGAGACCCAGTACTTC. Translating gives CASSLDRSPRTYQETQYF.

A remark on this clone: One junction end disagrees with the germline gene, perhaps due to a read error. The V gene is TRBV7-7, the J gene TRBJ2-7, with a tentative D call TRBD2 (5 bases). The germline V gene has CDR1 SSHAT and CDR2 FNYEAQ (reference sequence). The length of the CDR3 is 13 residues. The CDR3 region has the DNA TGTGCTAGCAGCTTAGCGAGAAGCTACGAGCAGTACTTC. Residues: CASSLARSYEQYF.

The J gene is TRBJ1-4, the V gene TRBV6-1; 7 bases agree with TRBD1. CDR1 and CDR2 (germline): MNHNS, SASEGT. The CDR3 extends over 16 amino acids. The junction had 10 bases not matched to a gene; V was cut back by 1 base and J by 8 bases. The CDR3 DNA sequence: TGTGCCAGCAGTGAAGTGAGGGGGCCCCAGAGGGAAAAACTGTTTTTT. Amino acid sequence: CASSEVRGPQREKLFF.

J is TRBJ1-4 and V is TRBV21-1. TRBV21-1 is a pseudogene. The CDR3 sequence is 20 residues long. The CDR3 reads CASSKGARGSRRSTNEKLFF. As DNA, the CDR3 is TGTGCCAGCAGCAAAGGGGCCCGGGGCAGTAGGAGGTCAACTAATGAAAAACTGTTTTTT.

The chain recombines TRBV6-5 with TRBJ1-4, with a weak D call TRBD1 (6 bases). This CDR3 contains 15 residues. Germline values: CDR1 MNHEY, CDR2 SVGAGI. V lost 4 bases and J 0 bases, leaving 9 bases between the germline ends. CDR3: CASSLTGSTNEKLFF. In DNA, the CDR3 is TGTGCCAGCAGTTTGACAGGCTCAACTAATGAAAAACTGTTTTTT.

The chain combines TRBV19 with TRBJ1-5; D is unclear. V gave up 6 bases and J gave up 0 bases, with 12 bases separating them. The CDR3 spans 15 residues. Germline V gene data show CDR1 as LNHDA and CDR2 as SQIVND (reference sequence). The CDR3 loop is CASRQRWDSNQPQHF. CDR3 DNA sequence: TGTGCCAGTAGGCAGAGGTGGGATAGCAATCAGCCCCAGCATTTT.

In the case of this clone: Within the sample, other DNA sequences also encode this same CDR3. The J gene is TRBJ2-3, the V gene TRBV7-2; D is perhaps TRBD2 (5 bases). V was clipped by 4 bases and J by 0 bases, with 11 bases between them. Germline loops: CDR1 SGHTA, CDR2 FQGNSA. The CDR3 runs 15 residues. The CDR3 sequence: CASSSSGTSTDTQYF. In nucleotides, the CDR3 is TGTGCCAGCAGCTCGAGCGGCACTAGCACAGATACGCAGTATTTT.

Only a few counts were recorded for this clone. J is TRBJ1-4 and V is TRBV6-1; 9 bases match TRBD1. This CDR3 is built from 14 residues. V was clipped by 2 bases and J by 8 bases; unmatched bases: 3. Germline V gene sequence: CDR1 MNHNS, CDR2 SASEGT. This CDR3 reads CASSEQGTGEKLFF. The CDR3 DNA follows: TGTGCCAGCAGTGAACAGGGGACAGGGGAAAAACTGTTTTTT.

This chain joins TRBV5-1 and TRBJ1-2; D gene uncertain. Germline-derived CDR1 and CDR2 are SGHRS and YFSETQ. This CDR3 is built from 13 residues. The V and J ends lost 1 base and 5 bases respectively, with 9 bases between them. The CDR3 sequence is CASSLPPTYGYTF. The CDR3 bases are TGCGCCAGCAGCTTGCCCCCCACTTATGGCTACACCTTC.

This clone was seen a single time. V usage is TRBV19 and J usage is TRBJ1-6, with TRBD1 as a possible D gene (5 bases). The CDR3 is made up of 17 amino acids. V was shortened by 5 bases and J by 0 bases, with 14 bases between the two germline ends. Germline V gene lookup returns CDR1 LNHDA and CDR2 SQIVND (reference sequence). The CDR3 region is CASSEGAGSSYNSPLHF. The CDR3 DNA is TGTGCCAGTAGTGAAGGGGCCGGGAGCTCCTATAATTCACCCCTCCACTTT. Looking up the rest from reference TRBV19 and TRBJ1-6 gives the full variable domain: DGGITQSPKYLFRKEGQNVTLSCEQNLNHDAMYWYRQDPGQGLRLIYYSQIVNDFQKGDIAEGYSVSREKKESFPLTVTSAQKNPTAFYLCASSEGAGSSYNSPLHFGNGTRLTVT.

CDR3 sequence (DNA): TGCGCCAGCAGCTTGGCGGCAACGAAGCCGACGGATACGCAGTATTTT. The encoded protein is CASSLAATKPTDTQYF. The chain carries TRBV5-1 and TRBJ2-3; no clear D. Trimming took off 0 bases at V and 6 bases at J, with 17 bases between the two ends. This CDR3 spans 16 amino acids. Germline CDR1 and CDR2: SGHRS and YFSETQ.

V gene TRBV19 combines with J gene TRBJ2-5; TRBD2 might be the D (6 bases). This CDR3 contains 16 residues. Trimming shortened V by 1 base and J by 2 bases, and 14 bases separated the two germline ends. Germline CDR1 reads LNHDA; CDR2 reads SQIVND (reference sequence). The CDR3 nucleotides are TGTGCCAGTAGTATAGTGGAGAGAGCGGGTCAAGAGACCCAGTACTTC. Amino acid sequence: CASSIVERAGQETQYF.

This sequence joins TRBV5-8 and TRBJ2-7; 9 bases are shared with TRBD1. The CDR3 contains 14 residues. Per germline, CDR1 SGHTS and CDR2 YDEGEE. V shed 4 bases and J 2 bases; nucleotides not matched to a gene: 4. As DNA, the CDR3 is TGTGCCAGCAGCAGGACAGGGGCCGCCTACGAGCAGTACTTC. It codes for CASSRTGAAYEQYF.

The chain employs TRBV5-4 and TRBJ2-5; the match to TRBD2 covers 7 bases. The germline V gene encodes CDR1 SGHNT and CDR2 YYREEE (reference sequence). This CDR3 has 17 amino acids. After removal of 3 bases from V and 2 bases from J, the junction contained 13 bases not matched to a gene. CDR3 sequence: CASSSPLLAAVQETQYF. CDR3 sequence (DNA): TGTGCCAGCAGCTCCCCTCTGCTAGCGGCCGTTCAAGAGACCCAGTACTTC.

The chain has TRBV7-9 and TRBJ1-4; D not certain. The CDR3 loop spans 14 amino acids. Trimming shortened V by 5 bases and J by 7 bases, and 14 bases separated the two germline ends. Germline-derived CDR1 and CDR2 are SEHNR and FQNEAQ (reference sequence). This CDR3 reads CASSRQQALEKLFF. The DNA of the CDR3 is TGTGCCAGCAGCCGTCAGCAAGCCCTTGAAAAACTGTTTTTT.

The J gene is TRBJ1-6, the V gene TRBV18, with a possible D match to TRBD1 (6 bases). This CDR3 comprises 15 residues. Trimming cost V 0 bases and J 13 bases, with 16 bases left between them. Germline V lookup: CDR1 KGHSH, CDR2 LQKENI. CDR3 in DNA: TGTGCCAGCTCACCACCAGAACAGGGTGCTGGGCCCCTCCACTTT. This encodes CASSPPEQGAGPLHF. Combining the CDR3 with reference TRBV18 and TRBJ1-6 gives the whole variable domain NAGVMQNPRHLVRRRGQEARLRCSPMKGHSHVYWYRQLPEEGLKFMVYLQKENIIDESGMPKERFSAEFPKEGPSILRIQQVVRGDSAAYFCASSPPEQGAGPLHFGNGTRLTVT.

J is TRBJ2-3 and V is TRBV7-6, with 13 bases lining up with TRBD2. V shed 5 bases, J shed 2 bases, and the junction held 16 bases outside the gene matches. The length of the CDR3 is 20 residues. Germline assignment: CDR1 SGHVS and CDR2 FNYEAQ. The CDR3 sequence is CASSTRTSGGQNESTDTQYF. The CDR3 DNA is TGTGCCAGCAGCACCCGGACTAGCGGGGGCCAGAACGAATCCACAGATACGCAGTATTTT.

The CDR3 DNA reads TGTGCCAGCAGCTTTGGTGTGGGGACTAGCGGGACGATGTATACGCAGTATTTT. Protein: CASSFGVGTSGTMYTQYF. The chain uses TRBV9 and TRBJ2-3; 13 bases are shared with TRBD2. Germline V gene lookup returns CDR1 SGDLS and CDR2 YYNGEE. CDR3 size: 18 residues. V was clipped by 4 bases and J by 7 bases; unmatched bases: 15.

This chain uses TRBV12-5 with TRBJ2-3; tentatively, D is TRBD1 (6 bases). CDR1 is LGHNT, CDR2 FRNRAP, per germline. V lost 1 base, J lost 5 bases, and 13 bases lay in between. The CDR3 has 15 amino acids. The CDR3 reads CASGLGMGAGDTQYF. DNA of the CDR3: TGTGCTAGTGGTTTGGGGATGGGGGCCGGAGATACGCAGTATTTT.

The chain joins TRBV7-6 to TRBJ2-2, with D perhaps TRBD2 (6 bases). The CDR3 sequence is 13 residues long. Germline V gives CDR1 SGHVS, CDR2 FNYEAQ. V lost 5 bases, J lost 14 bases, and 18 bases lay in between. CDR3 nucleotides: TGTGCCAGCAGCGCCGGGAGTTCTTCGCCCCTGTTTTTT. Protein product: CASSAGSSSPLFF.

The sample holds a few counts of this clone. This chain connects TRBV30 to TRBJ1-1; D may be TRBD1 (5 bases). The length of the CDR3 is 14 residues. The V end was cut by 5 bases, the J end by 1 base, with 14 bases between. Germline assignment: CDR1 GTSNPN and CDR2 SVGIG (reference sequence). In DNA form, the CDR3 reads TGTGCCTGGTCCGAGGGGTCGCCGAACACTGAAGCTTTCTTT. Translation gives CAWSEGSPNTEAFF.

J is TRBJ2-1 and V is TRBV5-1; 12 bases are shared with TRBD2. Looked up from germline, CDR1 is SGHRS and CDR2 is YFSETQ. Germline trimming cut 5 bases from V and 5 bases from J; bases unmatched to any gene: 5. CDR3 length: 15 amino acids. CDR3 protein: CASSGGLAGHNEQFF. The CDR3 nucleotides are TGCGCCAGCAGTGGGGGACTAGCGGGCCACAATGAGCAGTTCTTC.

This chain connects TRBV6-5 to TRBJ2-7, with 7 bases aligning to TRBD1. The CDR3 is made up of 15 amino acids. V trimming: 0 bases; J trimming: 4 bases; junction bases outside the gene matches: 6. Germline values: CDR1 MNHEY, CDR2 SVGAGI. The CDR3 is CASSYSGGHAYEQYF. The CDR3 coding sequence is TGTGCCAGCAGTTACTCAGGGGGCCACGCGTACGAGCAGTACTTC.